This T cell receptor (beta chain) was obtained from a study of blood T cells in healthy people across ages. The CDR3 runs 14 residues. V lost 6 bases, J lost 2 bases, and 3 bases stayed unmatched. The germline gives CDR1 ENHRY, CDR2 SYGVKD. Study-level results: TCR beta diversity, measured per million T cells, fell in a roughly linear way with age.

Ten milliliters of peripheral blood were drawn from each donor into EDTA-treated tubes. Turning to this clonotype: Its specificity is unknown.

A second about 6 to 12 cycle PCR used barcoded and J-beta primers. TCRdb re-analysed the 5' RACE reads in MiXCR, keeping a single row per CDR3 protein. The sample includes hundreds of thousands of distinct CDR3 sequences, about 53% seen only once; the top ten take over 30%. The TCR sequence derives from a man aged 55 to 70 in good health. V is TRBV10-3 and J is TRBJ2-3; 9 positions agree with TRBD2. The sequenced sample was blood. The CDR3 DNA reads TGTGCCATCAGGGTAGCGGGGGACACAGATACGCAGTATTTT. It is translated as CAIRVAGDTDTQYF.